Below are 14 T cell receptor beta chains sequenced from a single sample in a study of CD8 T cells in Susac syndrome. Random-hexamer reverse transcription was applied to 0.5 to 1 ug RNA. From the immunoSEQ multiplex PCR reads, TCRdb called clonotypes with MiXCR, one entry per CDR3 protein. The data contain 100,000 to 150,000 distinct CDR3 sequences, 93% of them singletons. Input material: CD8+ T cells from PBMCs. Source of these receptors: a human donor with multiple sclerosis.

The chain carries TRBV6-6 and TRBJ2-2; D is tentatively TRBD1 or TRBD2 (6 bases each). The CDR3 has 16 residues. Trimming took 7 bases from V and 0 from J, leaving 15 bases between them. CDR1 and CDR2 (germline): MNHNY, SVGAGI (reference sequence). CDR3 in DNA: TGTGCCAGCAACCTAAGGGGGGTAACGAACACCGGGGAGCTGTTTTTT. Amino acids: CASNLRGVTNTGELFF.

V gene TRBV4-2 combines with J gene TRBJ2-5; D possibly corresponds to TRBD2 (6 bases). Germline CDR1 LGHNA, CDR2 YNFKEQ. V dropped 0 bases and J dropped 9 bases, with 20 bases sitting between them. The CDR3 extends over 16 amino acids. The CDR3: CASSQERGDKSVAQYF. CDR3 sequence (DNA): TGTGCCAGCAGCCAAGAGCGGGGAGACAAATCCGTGGCCCAGTACTTC.

The chain is built from TRBV11-1 and TRBJ1-4; TRBD1 might be the D (5 bases). The V end lost 5 bases, the J end lost 8 bases, and 18 bases lay between the germline ends. Germline-derived CDR1 and CDR2 are SGHAT and FQDESV (reference sequence). The CDR3 covers 15 residues. The CDR3 protein is CASSRRQRPWEKLFF. The CDR3 DNA is TGTGCCAGCAGCCGACGACAGAGGCCCTGGGAAAAACTGTTTTTT.

The chain uses TRBV9 and TRBJ2-3; D may be TRBD2 (5 bases). The CDR3 loop spans 14 amino acids. Trimming took 0 bases from V and 1 from J, leaving 6 bases between them. Germline V lookup: CDR1 SGDLS, CDR2 YYNGEE. Written as DNA, the CDR3 is TGTGCCAGCAGCGTAGAGGAGGGCACAGATACGCAGTATTTT. Translated: CASSVEEGTDTQYF.

This clonotype was seen more than once but under ten times. The chain combines TRBV5-1 with TRBJ2-5; 12 nucleotides align to TRBD1. Germline CDR1 is SGHRS and CDR2 is YFSETQ. With 4 bases clipped from V and 0 bases from J, the junction kept 4 bases outside the gene matches. This CDR3 contains 16 residues. DNA for the CDR3: TGCGCCAGCAGCCCCGGGACAGGGGGCAACCAAGAGACCCAGTACTTC. It yields the protein CASSPGTGGNQETQYF.

The J gene is TRBJ2-5, the V gene TRBV7-3; D gene uncertain. V was trimmed by 4 bases and J by 1 base, leaving 7 bases between them. In germline, CDR1 is SGHTA, CDR2 FQGTGA. There are 13 residues in the CDR3. CDR3 loop: CASSSTAQETQYF. The CDR3 region has the DNA TGTGCCAGCAGCTCAACAGCCCAAGAGACCCAGTACTTC.

The chain has TRBV5-1 and TRBJ2-3; 10 bases agree with TRBD2. The CDR3 loop spans 17 amino acids. With 5 bases clipped from V and 2 bases from J, the junction kept 11 bases outside the gene matches. Germline V CDR1 and CDR2: SGHRS, YFSETQ. The CDR3 nucleotides are TGCGCCAGCAGGCCCAGACAGGGACTAGCGCCCACAGATACGCAGTATTTT. This translates into CASRPRQGLAPTDTQYF.

The V call is TRBV20-1, the J call TRBJ2-1, with D maybe TRBD2 (6 bases). Per germline, CDR1 DFQATT and CDR2 SNEGSKA (reference sequence). The CDR3 sequence is 14 residues long. V dropped 6 bases and J dropped 2 bases, with 14 bases sitting between them. CDR3 coding DNA: TGCAGTGCGAGAAGGGGCGGGACCTACAATGAGCAGTTCTTC. Translation: CSARRGGTYNEQFF.

This chain connects TRBV13 to TRBJ1-1, with 7 bases that match TRBD1. The V segment lost 5 bases and the J segment 8 bases; nucleotides outside the gene matches: 11. The CDR3 has 14 amino acids. The germline gives CDR1 PRHDT, CDR2 FYEKMQ (reference sequence). CDR3 residues: CASSLGQSRREAFF. The CDR3 coding sequence is TGTGCCAGCAGCCTGGGACAGTCTCGTCGGGAAGCTTTCTTT. Full variable domain (rest looked up from reference TRBV13 and TRBJ1-1): AAGVIQSPRHLIKEKRETATLKCYPIPRHDTVYWYQQGPGQDPQFLISFYEKMQSDKGSIPDRFSAQQFSDYHSELNMSSLELGDSALYFCASSLGQSRREAFFGQGTRLTVV.

This clonotype was seen just once. This rearrangement joins TRBV3-1 to TRBJ2-5; possibly TRBD2 for D (5 bases). The CDR3 loop spans 14 amino acids. Deletions cut 7 bases from V and 0 bases from J, with 12 bases between. The germline CDR1 and CDR2 sequences are LGHDT and YNNKEL (reference sequence). The CDR3 DNA is TGTGCCAGCACCGTCAAGCGGCACCAAGAGACCCAGTACTTC. This sequence encodes CASTVKRHQETQYF.

This rearrangement joins TRBV19 to TRBJ2-2; the match to TRBD1 covers 7 bases. CDR3 length equals 15 residues. The germline V gene encodes CDR1 LNHDA and CDR2 SQIVND (reference sequence). Trimming took 10 bases from V and 0 from J; bases not matched to a gene: 8. CDR3 sequence: CATSGTETNTGELFF. The CDR3 DNA reads as TGTGCCACATCCGGGACAGAGACGAACACCGGGGAGCTGTTTTTT.

The chain recombines TRBV12-3 or TRBV12-4 with TRBJ1-1; tentative D call: TRBD1 (6 bases). The CDR3 loop spans 15 amino acids. V lost 7 bases, J lost 2 bases, and 17 bases lay in between. CDR3 residues: CASILPGTPNTEAFF. CDR3 coding DNA: TGTGCCAGCATTCTGCCCGGGACACCAAACACTGAAGCTTTCTTT.

The chain uses TRBV15 and TRBJ2-7, with D perhaps TRBD1 (6 bases). V was cut by 5 bases and J by 2 bases, with 13 bases left in between. The length of the CDR3 is 14 residues. CDR1 is LNHNV, CDR2 YYDKDF, per germline (reference sequence). DNA of the CDR3: TGTGCCACCAGCGGGCCGACAGGCGCCTACGAGCAGTACTTC. This sequence encodes CATSGPTGAYEQYF.

The gene calls are TRBV29-1 and TRBJ2-3, with D possibly matching TRBD1 (6 bases). Germline CDR1 reads SQVTM; CDR2 reads ANQGSEA. This CDR3 has 13 amino acids. Trimming removed 8 bases at V and 1 base at J, with 13 bases between. CDR3 amino acids: CSTRTAGTDTQYF. In DNA form, the CDR3 reads TGCAGCACACGGACAGCTGGCACAGATACGCAGTATTTT.